A single sample gave rise to the 29 T cell receptor beta chains below, sequenced in a study of blood T cells in healthy people across ages. A second PCR, run for about 7 to 11 cycles, used a sample-barcoded 5' primer plus a J-beta primer mix. MiXCR, run by TCRdb on the 5' RACE reads, gives a single entry per CDR3 protein. In the table there are over 1,300,000 distinct CDR3 sequences, approximately 59% of which are singletons. The sequenced material came from blood. These receptors originate from a man between 18 and 35 years old in good health.

The V and J genes are TRBV21-1 and TRBJ2-1; the D call of TRBD2 is as the table states it, not checked on the DNA. TRBV21-1 is recorded as a pseudogene. The CDR3 loop spans 18 amino acids. The CDR3 sequence: CASSKDWSGTSSYNEQFF. The CDR3 DNA sequence: TGTGCCAGCAGCAAAGATTGGAGCGGGACTAGCTCCTACAATGAGCAGTTCTTC.

This chain connects TRBV4-3 to TRBJ2-3; tentative D call: TRBD2 (6 bases). Germline CDR1 and CDR2: LGHNA and YSLEER. Trimming pared 0 bases from V and 8 bases from J, leaving 9 bases between. This CDR3 has 13 residues. The CDR3 region has the DNA TGCGCCAGCAGCCAAGAAGCCGGGGGTACGCAGTATTTT. This gives the protein CASSQEAGGTQYF.

This clonotype was detected only a few times. This chain uses TRBV6-2 or TRBV6-3 with TRBJ2-5, with TRBD1 matching 7 bases. Germline lookup yields CDR1 MNHEY and CDR2 SVGEGT. V trimming: 4 bases; J trimming: 3 bases; junction bases outside the gene matches: 5. There are 14 residues in the CDR3. Here the CDR3 reads CASSSGQVEETQYF. CDR3 nucleotide sequence: TGTGCCAGCAGTTCCGGACAGGTAGAAGAGACCCAGTACTTC.

The rearrangement links TRBV27 to TRBJ1-1; TRBD1 agrees at 8 bases. Looked up from germline, CDR1 is MNHEY and CDR2 is SMNVEV (reference sequence). The CDR3 length is 15 residues. Germline trimming cut 4 bases from V and 1 base from J; bases unmatched to any gene: 5. The chain's CDR3 is CASSSYGQGNTEAFF. The CDR3 region has the DNA TGTGCCAGCAGTTCGTACGGACAGGGGAACACTGAAGCTTTCTTT.

The chain joins TRBV4-1 to TRBJ2-7; 7 nucleotides align to TRBD2. The junction had 5 bases not matched to a gene; V was cut back by 1 base and J by 5 bases. CDR1 and CDR2 from the germline V gene are MGHRA and YSYEKL. The CDR3 contains 14 residues. The DNA of the CDR3 is TGCGCCAGCAGCCAAGTACGGGGGGATGACGAGCAGTACTTC. Its protein is CASSQVRGDDEQYF.

The V call is TRBV29-1, the J call TRBJ2-3; 7 bases are a match to TRBD2. The CDR3 is made up of 13 amino acids. Germline-derived CDR1 and CDR2 are SQVTM and ANQGSEA. The DNA for the CDR3 is TGCAGTCAGCGGGACGGTGGCACAGATACGCAGTATTTT. It is translated as CSQRDGGTDTQYF.

This chain connects TRBV7-9 to TRBJ1-6; possible D gene TRBD1, 5 bases. The CDR3 runs 20 residues. Germline V gives CDR1 SEHNR, CDR2 FQNEAQ (reference sequence). The V end was cut by 4 bases, the J end by 0 bases, with 22 bases between. The CDR3, as DNA: TGTGCCAGCAGCTCATCCATCCGGGACCGGGAAAGCTCCTATAATTCACCCCTCCACTTT. The encoded protein is CASSSSIRDRESSYNSPLHF.

The chain uses TRBV2 and TRBJ2-1, with TRBD1 matching 9 bases. Unmatched junction bases numbered 9, after V lost 4 bases and J lost 5 bases. In germline, CDR1 is SNHLY, CDR2 FYNNEI. The CDR3 has 16 residues. For the CDR3, the DNA is TGTGCCAGCAGTGCTTCCCGGGACAGGGATCACAATGAGCAGTTCTTC. Translated: CASSASRDRDHNEQFF.

This chain joins TRBV4-1 and TRBJ1-5; 11 bases are a match to TRBD1. The CDR3 consists of 17 residues. Germline CDR1 reads MGHRA; CDR2 reads YSYEKL. Losses at the gene ends were 3 bases for V and 4 bases for J; bases not matched to a gene: 8. CDR3 nucleotides: TGCGCCAGCAGCCATACCCGGGACAGGGGGAAGAATCAGCCCCAGCATTTT. Protein: CASSHTRDRGKNQPQHF.

The CDR3 DNA is TGTGCCAGCAGCCCCCGGTCGGGGACAGGGACCTACGAGCAGTACTTC. Encoded protein: CASSPRSGTGTYEQYF. The chain couples TRBV4-2 to TRBJ2-7, with TRBD1 matching over 9 bases. The CDR3 is 16 residues long. In germline, CDR1 is LGHNA, CDR2 YNFKEQ. V gave up 4 bases and J gave up 2 bases; unmatched junction bases: 9.

J is TRBJ2-2 and V is TRBV6-2 or TRBV6-3, with D possibly called TRBD1 or TRBD2 (5 bases each). Germline V lookup: CDR1 MNHEY, CDR2 SVGEGT. V was shortened by 2 bases and J by 0 bases, with 13 bases between the two germline ends. The CDR3 is 17 residues long. As DNA, the CDR3 is TGTGCCAGCAGTTACAGGGCTGGGGACGCGAACACCGGGGAGCTGTTTTTT. This codes for CASSYRAGDANTGELFF.

V and J are TRBV15 and TRBJ1-1; maybe TRBD1 (5 bases). The V end was cut by 5 bases, the J end by 0 bases, with 7 bases between. The CDR3 is 13 residues long. Per the germline V gene, CDR1 is LNHNV and CDR2 is YYDKDF (reference sequence). CDR3 protein: CATSRDLNTEAFF. CDR3 coding DNA: TGTGCCACCAGCCGGGACTTGAACACTGAAGCTTTCTTT.

The chain carries TRBV6-2 or TRBV6-3 and TRBJ2-7; D unresolved. The V and J ends lost 4 bases and 3 bases respectively, with 7 bases between them. This CDR3 comprises 12 residues. Looked up from germline, CDR1 is MNHEY and CDR2 is SVGEGT. CDR3 coding DNA: TGTGCCAGCAGTTCGACCATCTACGAGCAGTACTTC. It yields the protein CASSSTIYEQYF.

In its sample, this clonotype was seen a few times. V usage is TRBV29-1 and J usage is TRBJ1-1, with 7 bases identical to TRBD1. This CDR3 contains 13 residues. J was trimmed by 5 bases and V by 5 bases; bases with no gene match: 8. Germline values: CDR1 SQVTM, CDR2 ANQGSEA. CDR3 nucleotides: TGCAGCGTTTTTCGGGACAGACGGACTGAAGCTTTCTTT. Amino acid sequence: CSVFRDRRTEAFF.

The V and J genes are TRBV4-3 and TRBJ2-1; D may be TRBD1 (5 bases). CDR1 LGHNA and CDR2 YSLEER come from the germline V gene. This CDR3 region has 17 residues. V was shortened by 0 bases and J by 3 bases, with 15 bases between the two germline ends. The CDR3 region is CASSQDLWGRGYNEQFF. The DNA for the CDR3 is TGCGCCAGCAGCCAAGATTTGTGGGGAAGGGGCTACAATGAGCAGTTCTTC.

This chain links TRBV6-6 with TRBJ2-5, with D unclear. This CDR3 is 14 amino acids long. The V gene's germline CDR1 is MNHNY and CDR2 SVGAGI (reference sequence). V was cut by 6 bases and J by 8 bases, with 19 bases left in between. The CDR3 loop reads CASRVPGPLPTQYF. The CDR3 DNA reads TGTGCCAGCAGAGTTCCCGGACCCTTACCAACCCAGTACTTC.

This clonotype was picked up a small number of times. The chain has TRBV12-3 or TRBV12-4 and TRBJ2-1; the match to TRBD2 covers 8 bases. The CDR3 totals 15 residues. J lost 3 bases, V lost 2 bases, and 3 bases had no gene match. The CDR3 is CASSLRGLGYNEQFF. DNA for the CDR3: TGTGCCAGCAGTTTAAGGGGACTAGGCTACAATGAGCAGTTCTTC.

CDR3 DNA sequence: TGTGCCAGCAGCTTTACCGACAGGGCGAACACAGATACGCAGTATTTT. This codes for CASSFTDRANTDTQYF. This chain uses TRBV7-9 with TRBJ2-3; 7 bases are a match to TRBD1. The V segment lost 3 bases and the J segment 2 bases; nucleotides outside the gene matches: 8. This CDR3 is 16 amino acids long. Germline-derived CDR1 and CDR2 are SEHNR and FQNEAQ (reference sequence). The whole variable domain, remainder taken from reference TRBV7-9 and TRBJ2-3, is DTGVSQNPRHKITKRGQNVTFRCDPISEHNRLYWYRQTLGQGPEFLTYFQNEAQLEKSRLLSDRFSAERPKGSFSTLEIQRTEQGDSAMYLCASSFTDRANTDTQYFGPGTRLTVL.

The J gene is TRBJ2-5, the V gene TRBV4-1; D remains unclear. This CDR3 spans 13 amino acids. Germline V gene lookup returns CDR1 MGHRA and CDR2 YSYEKL. V was cut by 1 base and J by 11 bases, with 14 bases left in between. CDR3 in amino acids: CASSQASVNEQYF. CDR3 in DNA: TGCGCCAGCAGCCAAGCGAGCGTGAATGAGCAGTACTTC.

The chain joins TRBV6-6 to TRBJ2-3, with TRBD1 matching 7 bases. The CDR3 runs 15 residues. Germline trimming cut 6 bases from V and 3 bases from J; bases unmatched to any gene: 9. Germline CDR1 is MNHNY and CDR2 is SVGAGI (reference sequence). Here the CDR3 reads CASRPTGVITDTQYF. The CDR3 DNA reads TGTGCCAGCAGACCAACAGGGGTAATTACAGATACGCAGTATTTT.

This clonotype was recorded a few times. The V gene is TRBV6-6, the J gene TRBJ1-2; 8 nucleotides align to TRBD1. The V segment lost 6 bases and the J segment 4 bases; nucleotides outside the gene matches: 13. Germline V gives CDR1 MNHNY, CDR2 SVGAGI (reference sequence). CDR3 length equals 16 residues. The DNA for the CDR3 is TGTGCCAGCAGCAGAAGGGAGACAGGGGTCCCCTATGGCTACACCTTC. Encoded protein: CASSRRETGVPYGYTF.

The chain carries TRBV3-1 and TRBJ2-1; D is ambiguous. Trimming stripped 1 base from V and 8 bases from J, with 15 bases between. This CDR3 has 15 residues. From germline, CDR1 is LGHDT and CDR2 YNNKEL (reference sequence). The CDR3 sequence: CASSQARLLRHEQFF. Here the CDR3 DNA reads TGTGCCAGCAGCCAAGCTCGGCTGCTTCGGCATGAGCAGTTCTTC.

This CDR3 is CASSHSGGGYTF. For the CDR3, the DNA is TGTGCCAGCAGCCATTCAGGGGGTGGCTACACCTTC. V and J are TRBV3-1 and TRBJ1-2, with TRBD1 matching 7 bases. CDR1 and CDR2 from the germline V gene are LGHDT and YNNKEL (reference sequence). This CDR3 is 12 amino acids long. The trim removed 3 bases at V and 7 bases at J, leaving 2 bases unmatched. Full variable domain (missing parts from reference TRBV3-1 and TRBJ1-2): DTAVSQTPKYLVTQMGNDKSIKCEQNLGHDTMYWYKQDSKKFLKIMFSYNNKELIINETVPNRFSPKSPDKAHLNLHINSLELGDSAVYFCASSHSGGGYTFGSGTRLTVV.

The rearrangement links TRBV4-2 to TRBJ2-1; D is ambiguous. This CDR3 is built from 13 residues. The germline V and J ends were trimmed by 0 bases and 6 bases, with 6 bases remaining between them. CDR1 and CDR2 (germline): LGHNA, YNFKEQ. The CDR3 DNA reads TGTGCCAGCAGCCAAGAAGACGTCAATGAGCAGTTCTTC. This encodes CASSQEDVNEQFF.

The gene calls are TRBV6-5 and TRBJ2-4; D possibly corresponds to TRBD1 (5 bases). CDR1 MNHEY and CDR2 SVGAGI come from the germline V gene. This CDR3 spans 17 amino acids. The V end was cut by 0 bases, the J end by 1 base, with 13 bases between. Here the CDR3 DNA reads TGTGCCAGCAGTTACTCAGAAACCTCAGGGGCCAAAAACATTCAGTACTTC. Translation gives CASSYSETSGAKNIQYF.

This clonotype was found a few times. The V call is TRBV7-9, the J call TRBJ1-4; D ambiguous. Germline values: CDR1 SEHNR, CDR2 FQNEAQ (reference sequence). The CDR3 spans 14 residues. The ends were cut back, 7 bases at V and 0 bases at J, with 9 bases in the middle. CDR3 protein: CASTTTATNEKLFF. The CDR3 DNA reads as TGTGCCAGCACCACCACAGCAACTAATGAAAAACTGTTTTTT.

The chain is built from TRBV11-2 and TRBJ2-1; the D gene could be TRBD1 or TRBD2 (5 bases each). CDR1 is SGHAT and CDR2 is FQNNGV in the germline V gene. The V end lost 1 base, the J end lost 4 bases, and 14 bases lay between the germline ends. The CDR3 is 16 residues long. CDR3: CASSLGPGPSYNEQFF. CDR3 nucleotide sequence: TGTGCCAGCAGCTTAGGCCCGGGGCCATCTTACAATGAGCAGTTCTTC.

V usage is TRBV20-1 and J usage is TRBJ2-5; a possible D gene is TRBD2 (6 bases). The germline gives CDR1 DFQATT, CDR2 SNEGSKA (reference sequence). The CDR3 is made up of 16 amino acids. With 1 base removed from V and 5 bases from J, the gap between germline ends came to 20 bases. The CDR3 DNA reads TGCAGTGCTAGAGCCCAATCTAGCGCCCGACCGGAGACCCAGTACTTC. Protein product: CSARAQSSARPETQYF.

The sample holds one count of this clonotype. A much larger clonotype is one base distant, so this may be a read error. V is TRBV21-1 and J is TRBJ2-1; TRBD2 is the table's D call and was not checked against the DNA. TRBV21-1 constitutes a pseudogene. This CDR3 contains 19 residues. Here the CDR3 DNA reads TGTGCCAGCAGCAAACTAAGGTGCTGGCGGGAAAAGTTATCCAATGAGCAGTTCTTC. It is translated as CASSKLRCWREKLSNEQFF.